The 10 T cell receptor beta chains given below trace back to one sample, sequenced in a study of metastatic and nonmetastatic thyroid tumors. Each patient came to thyroid surgery without any prior treatment (of any kind). TCRdb re-analyzed the PCR reads using MiXCR. The sample lists roughly 30,000 clones, 10% to 11% occurring once. The sequenced sample was blood. Source of these receptors: a female donor with papillary thyroid cancer or a benign thyroid nodule (not recorded which). Some clones in this sample may be carry-over from other donors' samples.

The chain uses TRBV11-2 and TRBJ2-3; 12 positions match TRBD2. Germline CDR1 and CDR2: SGHAT and FQNNGV. The V segment lost 2 bases and the J segment 4 bases; nucleotides outside the gene matches: 1. The CDR3 runs 15 residues. CDR3: CASSLRTSGADTQYF. The CDR3, as DNA: TGTGCCAGCAGCTTACGGACTAGCGGGGCAGATACGCAGTATTTT.

This clone has ten or more counts. The chain is built from TRBV6-2 or TRBV6-3 and TRBJ2-3; 9 bases fit TRBD1. In germline, CDR1 is MNHEY, CDR2 SVGEGT. The CDR3 is made up of 15 amino acids. The junction had 12 bases not matched to a gene; V was cut back by 10 bases and J by 4 bases. This chain's CDR3 is CATKGGQGRADTQYF. The CDR3 nucleotides are TGTGCCACTAAGGGGGGACAGGGACGTGCAGATACGCAGTATTTT.

Concerning this clone itself: A much bigger clone sits one base away, suggesting this may be a read error. This chain joins TRBV13 and TRBJ1-3; D not certain. Germline V lookup: CDR1 PRHDT, CDR2 FYEKMQ (reference sequence). This CDR3 contains 15 residues. The CDR3, as DNA: TGTGCCGGCAGCTCGTCACCCGGCTCTGGAAACACCATATATTTT. It specifies CAGSSSPGSGNTIYF.

This clone is deemed medium-sized (0.01 to 0.1%). The CDR3 DNA reads TGTGCCAGCAGTACCGGGACAGGGTGGGGCTACACCTTC. Translated, it gives CASSTGTGWGYTF. The V and J genes are TRBV12-3 or TRBV12-4 and TRBJ1-2, with TRBD1 matching 9 bases. This CDR3 region has 13 residues. The V gene end was trimmed by 5 bases and the J gene end by 8 bases; junction bases not matched to a gene: 6.

This clone was found a few times. The V gene is TRBV2, the J gene TRBJ2-1; a possible D gene is TRBD2 (5 bases). Germline CDR1 SNHLY, CDR2 FYNNEI. This CDR3 has 13 residues. V was pared by 6 bases and J by 10 bases, with 16 bases between. The CDR3 sequence: CASRNSIAREQFF. CDR3 DNA sequence: TGTGCCAGCAGGAACTCTATAGCGCGAGAGCAGTTCTTC.

This clone was observed a few times. J is TRBJ2-7 and V is TRBV11-2, with TRBD1 matching over 7 bases. The germline gives CDR1 SGHAT, CDR2 FQNNGV. The CDR3 loop spans 16 amino acids. The J segment lost 3 bases and the V segment lost 0 bases, leaving 8 bases of the junction unmatched. In DNA form, the CDR3 reads TGTGCCAGCAGCTTAGATCTGGGGACAGAGTTCTACGAGCAGTACTTC. This codes for CASSLDLGTEFYEQYF.

Ten or more counts support this clone. The gene calls are TRBV7-9 and TRBJ2-7; 8 positions match TRBD2. J was trimmed by 0 bases and V by 4 bases; bases with no gene match: 11. CDR3 size: 17 residues. CDR1 and CDR2 (germline): SEHNR, FQNEAQ (reference sequence). The CDR3 sequence is CASSWGLVVGGSYEQYF. CDR3 DNA sequence: TGTGCCAGCAGCTGGGGACTAGTTGTTGGTGGCTCCTACGAGCAGTACTTC.

This clone was seen ten or more times. V usage is TRBV10-2 and J usage is TRBJ1-1; D is perhaps TRBD1 (5 bases). Germline values: CDR1 WSHSY, CDR2 SAAADI. Trimming removed 2 bases at V and 1 base at J, with 5 bases between. CDR3 length equals 13 residues. Here the CDR3 reads CASSEDRNTEAFF. CDR3 bases: TGCGCCAGCAGTGAGGACAGGAACACTGAAGCTTTCTTT.

Relative to its sample, this clone is medium-sized. The chain links TRBV12-3 or TRBV12-4 to TRBJ2-7; TRBD2 matches 7 bases. This CDR3 is 15 amino acids long. V lost 4 bases to trimming and J lost 2 bases; unmatched junction nucleotides: 8. The CDR3 DNA reads TGTGCCAGCAGTTCCTCCGGGAGGCAAGCCTACGAGCAGTACTTC. The encoded protein is CASSSSGRQAYEQYF.

This clone was seen ten or more times. The chain uses TRBV6-2 or TRBV6-3 and TRBJ1-1, with TRBD1 as a possible D gene (5 bases). The CDR3 spans 14 residues. Germline CDR1 reads MNHEY; CDR2 reads SVGEGT. V was trimmed by 5 bases and J by 5 bases, leaving 15 bases between them. The CDR3 loop reads CASSRTGGRTEAFF. The CDR3 bases are TGTGCCAGCAGTCGGACCGGGGGTAGGACTGAAGCTTTCTTT.